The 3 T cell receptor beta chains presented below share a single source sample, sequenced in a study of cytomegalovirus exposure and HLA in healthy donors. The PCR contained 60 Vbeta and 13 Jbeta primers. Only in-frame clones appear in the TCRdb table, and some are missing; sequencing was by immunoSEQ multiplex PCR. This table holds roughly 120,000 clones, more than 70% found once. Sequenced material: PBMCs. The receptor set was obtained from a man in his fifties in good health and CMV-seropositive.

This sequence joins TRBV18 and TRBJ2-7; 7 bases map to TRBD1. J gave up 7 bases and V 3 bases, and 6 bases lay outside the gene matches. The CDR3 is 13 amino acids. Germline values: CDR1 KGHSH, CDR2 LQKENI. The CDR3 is CASSPPGQLEQYF. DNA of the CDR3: TGTGCCAGCTCACCGCCGGGACAGCTAGAGCAGTACTTC.

The CDR3 sequence is CASSKGDRRDSLGEQYF. The CDR3 DNA reads as TGTGCCAGCAGCAAAGGGGATCGGCGGGACTCCCTTGGGGAGCAGTACTTC. This chain connects TRBV21-1 to TRBJ2-7; the D call in the table, TRBD2, was not verified against the DNA. TRBV21-1 counts as a pseudogene. This CDR3 comprises 17 residues.

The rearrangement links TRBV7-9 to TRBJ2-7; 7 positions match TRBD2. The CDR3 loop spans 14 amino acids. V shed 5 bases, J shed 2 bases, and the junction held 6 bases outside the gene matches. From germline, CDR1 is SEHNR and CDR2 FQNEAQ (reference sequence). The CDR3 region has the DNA TGTGCCAGCAGCCCCACTAGCGCCACCTACGAGCAGTACTTC. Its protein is CASSPTSATYEQYF.